Presented here are 5 T cell receptor beta chains from one specimen sequenced in a study of blood T cells in healthy people across ages. Sample-barcoded 5' priming and a J-beta primer mix drove a second PCR of roughly 7 to 11 cycles. MiXCR, run by TCRdb on the 5' RACE reads, gives a single entry per CDR3 protein. Of 550,000 to 700,000 distinct CDR3 sequences listed, 27% were seen once; the top ten hold less than 20%. The source material was blood. The receptors originated from a woman in her seventies in good health.

The genes are TRBV2 and TRBJ1-2; TRBD1 agrees at 9 bases. The CDR3 sequence is 13 residues long. J lost 6 bases, V lost 6 bases, and 5 bases had no gene match. Per the germline V gene, CDR1 is SNHLY and CDR2 is FYNNEI. In DNA form, the CDR3 reads TGTGCCAGCAGGACAGGGGGAACAAATGGCTACACCTTC. It is translated as CASRTGGTNGYTF.

This clonotype was detected only a few times. The rearrangement joins TRBV2 to TRBJ2-5; a weak D match, TRBD2 (5 bases). CDR1 is SNHLY and CDR2 is FYNNEI in the germline V gene. The ends were cut back, 11 bases at V and 5 bases at J, with 15 bases in the middle. This CDR3 is 12 amino acids long. The CDR3 DNA is TGTGCCGGTGACCTGACGGGGGAGACCCAGTACTTC. Its protein product is CAGDLTGETQYF.

The chain carries TRBV5-1 and TRBJ2-5, with TRBD2 as a possible D gene (5 bases). Trimming removed 0 bases at V and 1 base at J, with 10 bases between. The CDR3 covers 15 residues. Germline lookup yields CDR1 SGHRS and CDR2 YFSETQ. Written as DNA, the CDR3 is TGCGCCAGCAGCTTGGACCCGGGGAGCCAAGAGACCCAGTACTTC. Protein sequence: CASSLDPGSQETQYF.

The CDR3 DNA reads TGTGCCAGCGGTGATGTCGCCGGGACGAACACCGGGGAGCTGTTTTTT. Translation: CASGDVAGTNTGELFF. The V call is TRBV7-3, the J call TRBJ2-2; D might be TRBD2 (5 bases). Germline V gene sequence: CDR1 SGHTA, CDR2 FQGTGA. V dropped 8 bases and J dropped 0 bases, with 16 bases sitting between them. This CDR3 region has 16 residues.

This clonotype was recorded once. This chain links TRBV4-2 with TRBJ1-2; D is unclear. Deletions cut 1 base from V and 7 bases from J, with 13 bases between. The germline V gene has CDR1 LGHNA and CDR2 YNFKEQ. The CDR3 spans 14 residues. As DNA, the CDR3 is TGTGCCAGCAGCCAAGTTGTAGGCGGGGTTGGCTACACCTTC. This sequence encodes CASSQVVGGVGYTF.